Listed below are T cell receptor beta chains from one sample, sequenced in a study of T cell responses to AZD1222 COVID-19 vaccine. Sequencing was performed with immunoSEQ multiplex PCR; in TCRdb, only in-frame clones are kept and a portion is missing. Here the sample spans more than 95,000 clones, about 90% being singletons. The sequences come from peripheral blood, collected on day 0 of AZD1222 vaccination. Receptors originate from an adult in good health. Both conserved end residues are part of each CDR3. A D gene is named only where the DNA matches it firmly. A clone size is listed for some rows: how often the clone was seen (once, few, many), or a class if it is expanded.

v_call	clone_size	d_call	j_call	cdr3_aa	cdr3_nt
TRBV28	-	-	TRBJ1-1	CASSFLTAGTEAFF	TGTGCCAGCAGTTTCCTCACCGCCGGCACTGAAGCTTTCTTT
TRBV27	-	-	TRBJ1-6	CASSFGLGTYNSPLHF	TGTGCCAGCAGTTTTGGCCTGGGAACCTATAATTCACCCCTCCACTTT
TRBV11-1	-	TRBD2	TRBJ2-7	CASSQGGHEQYF	TGTGCCAGCAGCCAGGGAGGGCACGAGCAGTACTTC
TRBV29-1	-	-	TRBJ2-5	CSARLAPETQYF	TGCAGCGCACGGCTAGCCCCAGAGACCCAGTACTTC
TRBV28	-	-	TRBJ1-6	CASSSLSGSPLHF	TGTGCCAGCAGTTCACTCTCCGGTTCACCCCTCCACTTT
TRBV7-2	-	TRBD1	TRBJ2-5	CASSPRQGSYQETQYF	TGTGCCAGCAGCCCCCGACAGGGGAGCTACCAAGAGACCCAGTACTTC
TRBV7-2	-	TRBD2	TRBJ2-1	CASSSTGGAHEQFF	TGTGCCAGCAGCTCAACCGGGGGGGCGCATGAGCAGTTCTTC
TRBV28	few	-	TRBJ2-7	CASRVGTYEQYF	TGTGCCAGCAGGGTCGGAACCTACGAGCAGTACTTC
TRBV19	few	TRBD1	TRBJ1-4	CASSIRDRLFF	TGTGCCAGTAGTATCCGGGACAGACTGTTTTTT
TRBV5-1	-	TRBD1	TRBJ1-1	CASSGGTGPEAFF	TGCGCCAGCAGCGGAGGGACAGGGCCTGAAGCTTTCTTT
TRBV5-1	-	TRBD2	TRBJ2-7	CASRPTSASSYEQYF	TGCGCCAGCAGACCAACTAGCGCGTCATCCTACGAGCAGTACTTC
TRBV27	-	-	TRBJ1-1	CASYGTGNTEAFF	TGTGCCAGCTACGGGACGGGGAACACTGAAGCTTTCTTT
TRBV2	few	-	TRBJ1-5	CASSRGGGNQPQHF	TGTGCCAGCAGCAGGGGCGGAGGCAATCAGCCCCAGCATTTT
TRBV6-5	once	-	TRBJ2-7	CASRRLRGPDYEQYF	TGTGCCAGCAGACGTCTCCGCGGACCCGACTACGAGCAGTACTTC
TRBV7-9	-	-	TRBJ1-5	CASSLGDTGGDPQHF	TGTGCCAGCAGCTTAGGAGACACCGGCGGGGACCCCCAGCATTTT
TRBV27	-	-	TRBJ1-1	CASSLAGSSEAFF	TGTGCCAGCAGTTTAGCGGGTTCGTCTGAAGCTTTCTTT
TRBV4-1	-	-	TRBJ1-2	CASSQARDANNYGYTF	TGCGCCAGCAGCCAAGCGCGGGACGCCAATAACTATGGCTACACCTTC
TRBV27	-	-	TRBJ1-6	CASTNKGPVGVSPLHF	TGTGCCAGCACCAATAAGGGGCCTGTTGGGGTTTCACCCCTCCACTTT
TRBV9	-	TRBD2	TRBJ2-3	CASSLSGQTDTQYF	TGTGCCAGCAGCCTTAGCGGGCAAACAGATACGCAGTATTTT
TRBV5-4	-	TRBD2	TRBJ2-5	CASSPGGTSSETQYF	TGTGCCAGCAGCCCGGGGGGGACTAGCTCAGAGACCCAGTACTTC
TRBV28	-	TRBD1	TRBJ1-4	CASSLGGQGSEKLFF	TGTGCCAGCAGTTTAGGGGGACAGGGGAGTGAAAAACTGTTTTTT
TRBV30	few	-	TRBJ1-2	CAWSPYGRSGYTF	TGTGCCTGGAGTCCCTATGGGAGGTCGGGCTACACCTTC
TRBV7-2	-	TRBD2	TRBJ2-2	CASSLEPAGGRGGELFF	TGTGCCAGCAGCTTAGAGCCAGCGGGAGGCCGGGGCGGGGAGCTGTTTTTT
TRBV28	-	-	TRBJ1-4	CASRGREKFRFNEKLFF	TGTGCCAGCAGGGGAAGGGAGAAATTCCGATTCAATGAAAAACTGTTTTTT
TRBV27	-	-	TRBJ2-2	CASSRPQGRGTGELFF	TGTGCCAGCAGTCGCCCCCAGGGTAGGGGCACCGGGGAGCTGTTTTTT
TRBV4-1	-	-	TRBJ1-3	CASGIGRGSAGNTIYF	TGCGCCAGCGGAATAGGGAGGGGGTCCGCTGGAAACACCATATATTTT
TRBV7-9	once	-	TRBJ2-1	CASSLDNEQFF	TGTGCCAGCAGCTTAGACAATGAGCAGTTCTTC
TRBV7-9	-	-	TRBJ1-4	CASSLRREGKLFF	TGTGCCAGCAGCTTAAGGCGGGAGGGAAAACTGTTTTTT
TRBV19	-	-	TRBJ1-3	CASSTGGNLFGNTIYF	TGTGCCAGTAGTACGGGCGGGAATCTATTCGGAAACACCATATATTTT
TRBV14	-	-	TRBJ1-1	CASSQDRRTTEAFF	TGTGCCAGCAGCCAAGACAGGAGGACCACTGAAGCTTTCTTT
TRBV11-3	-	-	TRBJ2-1	CASSLDSSLRQFF	TGTGCCAGCAGCTTAGATTCGTCCCTGAGGCAGTTCTTC
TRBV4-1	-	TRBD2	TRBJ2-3	CASSQVGTSSSADTQYF	TGCGCCAGCAGCCAGGTTGGGACTAGCTCGTCTGCAGATACGCAGTATTTT
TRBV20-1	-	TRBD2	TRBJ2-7	CSAGTSVEQYF	TGCAGTGCCGGGACTAGCGTCGAGCAGTACTTC
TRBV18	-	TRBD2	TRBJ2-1	CASSPRSLSGRRVGNEQFF	TGTGCCAGCTCACCGCGCTCCCTTAGCGGGAGAAGGGTAGGCAATGAGCAGTTCTTC
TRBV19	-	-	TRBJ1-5	CASSRDSNQPQHF	TGTGCCAGTAGTAGGGACAGCAATCAGCCCCAGCATTTT
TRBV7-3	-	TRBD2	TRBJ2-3	CASSLSTSEDTQYF	TGTGCCAGCAGCTTATCGACTAGCGAAGATACGCAGTATTTT
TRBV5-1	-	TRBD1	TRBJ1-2	CASSLDRAGYTF	TGCGCCAGCAGTCTAGACAGGGCGGGCTACACCTTC
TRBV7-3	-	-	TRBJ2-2	CASSFSGEGELFF	TGTGCCAGCAGCTTCTCAGGGGAAGGGGAGCTGTTTTTT
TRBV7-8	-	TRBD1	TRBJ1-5	CASSEDRGHQPQHF	TGTGCCAGCAGCGAGGACAGGGGGCATCAGCCCCAGCATTTT
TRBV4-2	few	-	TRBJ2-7	CASSQDPIGYYEQYF	TGTGCCAGCAGCCAGGATCCCATAGGCTACTACGAGCAGTACTTC
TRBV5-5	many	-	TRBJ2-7	CASSLVGGEVWEQYF	TGTGCCAGCAGCTTGGTGGGCGGGGAAGTCTGGGAGCAGTACTTC
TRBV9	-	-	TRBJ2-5	CASSVAHGRFETQYF	TGTGCCAGCAGCGTAGCCCACGGACGGTTTGAGACCCAGTACTTC
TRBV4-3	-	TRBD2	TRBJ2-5	CASSQDWLTSGTFQETQYF	TGCGCCAGCAGCCAAGATTGGTTAACCAGCGGGACTTTCCAAGAGACCCAGTACTTC
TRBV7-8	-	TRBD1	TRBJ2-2	CASSLEPPRTGGGTGELFF	TGTGCCAGCAGCTTAGAGCCCCCCCGGACAGGGGGCGGCACCGGGGAGCTGTTTTTT
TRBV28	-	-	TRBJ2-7	CASSSTLYEQYF	TGTGCCAGCAGTTCAACCCTCTACGAGCAGTACTTC
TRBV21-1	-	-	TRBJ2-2	CASSKRTLTDTGELFF	TGTGCCAGCAGCAAAAGGACCCTAACGGACACCGGGGAGCTGTTTTTT
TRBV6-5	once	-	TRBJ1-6	CASSYSSTLVALHF	TGTGCCAGCAGTTACTCGAGCACCCTTGTCGCCCTCCACTTT
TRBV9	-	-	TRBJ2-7	CASSVMWDQAYEQYF	TGTGCCAGCAGCGTAATGTGGGACCAAGCCTACGAGCAGTACTTC
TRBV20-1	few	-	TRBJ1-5	CSASTGYGSNQPQHF	TGCAGTGCTAGTACAGGGTATGGTAGCAATCAGCCCCAGCATTTT
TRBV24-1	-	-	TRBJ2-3	CATSAPGTTDTQYF	TGTGCCACCAGTGCCCCGGGTACCACAGATACGCAGTATTTT
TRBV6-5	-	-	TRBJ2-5	CASTPLVGVQETQYF	TGTGCCAGCACCCCGCTCGTAGGAGTCCAAGAGACCCAGTACTTC
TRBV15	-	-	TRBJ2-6	CATSREKGSGANVLTF	TGTGCCACCAGCAGGGAAAAAGGCTCTGGGGCCAACGTCCTGACTTTC
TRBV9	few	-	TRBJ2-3	CASSVAVGGFTDTQYF	TGTGCCAGCAGCGTAGCGGTAGGAGGTTTCACAGATACGCAGTATTTT
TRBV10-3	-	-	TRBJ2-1	CAISELAIDEQFF	TGTGCCATCAGTGAGTTGGCAATAGATGAGCAGTTCTTC
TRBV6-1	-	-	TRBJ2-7	CASSEWYEQYF	TGTGCCAGCAGTGAATGGTACGAGCAGTACTTC
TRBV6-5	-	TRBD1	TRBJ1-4	CASRYRQGYSEKLFF	TGTGCCAGCAGGTACCGACAGGGCTATAGTGAAAAACTGTTTTTT
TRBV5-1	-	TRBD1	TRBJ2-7	CASSLEAGGFSYEQYF	TGCGCCAGCAGCTTGGAGGCAGGGGGCTTCTCCTACGAGCAGTACTTC